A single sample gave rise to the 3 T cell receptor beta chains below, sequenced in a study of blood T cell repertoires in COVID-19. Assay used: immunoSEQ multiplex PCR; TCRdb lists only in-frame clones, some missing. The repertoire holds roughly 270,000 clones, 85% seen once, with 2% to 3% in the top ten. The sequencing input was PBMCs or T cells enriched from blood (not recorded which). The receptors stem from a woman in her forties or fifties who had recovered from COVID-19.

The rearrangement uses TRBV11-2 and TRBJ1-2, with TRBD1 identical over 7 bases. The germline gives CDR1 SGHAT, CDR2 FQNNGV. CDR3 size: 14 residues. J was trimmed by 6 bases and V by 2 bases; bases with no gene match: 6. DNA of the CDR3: TGTGCCAGCAGCTTAAGCACGACAGGGCATGGCTACACCTTC. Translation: CASSLSTTGHGYTF.

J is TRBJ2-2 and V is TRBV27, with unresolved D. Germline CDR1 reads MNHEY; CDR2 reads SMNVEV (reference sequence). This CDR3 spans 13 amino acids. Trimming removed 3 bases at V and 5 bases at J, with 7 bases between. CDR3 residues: CASSLSTTGELFF. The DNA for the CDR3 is TGTGCCAGCAGTTTGTCCACTACCGGGGAGCTGTTTTTT.

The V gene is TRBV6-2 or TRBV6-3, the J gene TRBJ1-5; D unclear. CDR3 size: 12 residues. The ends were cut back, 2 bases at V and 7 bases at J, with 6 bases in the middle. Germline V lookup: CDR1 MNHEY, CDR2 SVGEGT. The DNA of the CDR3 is TGTGCCAGCAGTTACACGGGACAGCCCCAGCATTTT. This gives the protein CASSYTGQPQHF.